This TCR beta chain is from a study of blood T cell repertoires in COVID-19. Germline CDR1 is LGHDT and CDR2 is YNNKEL (reference sequence). The CDR3 is 17 residues long. V lost 3 bases, J lost 9 bases, and 16 bases stayed unmatched. The protocol was immunoSEQ multiplex PCR, while the TCRdb copy is restricted to in-frame clones and leaves out a portion. The sample lists about 210,000 clones; 89% were seen once. The sample taken for sequencing was peripheral blood. The chain uses TRBV3-1 (or the pseudogene TRBV3-2) and TRBJ2-2; 7 bases align to TRBD1. The clonotype originates from a woman in her thirties or forties with acute or convalescent COVID-19. As DNA, the CDR3 is TGTGCCAGCAGCCACGACCCTTCCTCGAGGACAGGCCGGGAGCTGTTTTTT. This sequence encodes CASSHDPSSRTGRELFF.